Sequencing of this T cell receptor (beta chain) was carried out in a study of T-cell memory formation after mild COVID-19. Study in general: TCR clusters largely stayed donor specific. Findings of the study overall: Largely, contracting CD4+ clones fell within CM and EM, and contracting CD8+ clones within EMRA.

TCR alpha and TCR beta cDNA libraries carrying sample barcodes and UMIs were produced by 5'RACE using constant-segment primers. TCRdb redid the calling of the 5' RACE reads with MiXCR, one entry per CDR3 protein. In the table there are about 440,000 distinct CDR3 sequences, 15% to 25% of which are singletons. After removal of 1 base from V and 2 bases from J, the junction contained 12 bases not matched to a gene. Germline V gene data show CDR1 as SGHRS and CDR2 as YFSETQ. The CDR3 is 17 residues long. Comment on this clonotype: Its antigen is currently unknown.

The sequenced material came from PBMCs or a T cell subset sorted from them (not recorded which). The chain recombines TRBV5-1 with TRBJ2-7, with 7 bases fitting TRBD1. The receptor's source is an adult woman who had mild COVID-19 (a few samples of this study predate the infection). Cell type and time point are not known. This CDR3 reads CASSLPSGTAIPYEQYF. As DNA, the CDR3 is TGCGCCAGCAGCTTGCCATCCGGGACAGCGATTCCCTACGAGCAGTACTTC.